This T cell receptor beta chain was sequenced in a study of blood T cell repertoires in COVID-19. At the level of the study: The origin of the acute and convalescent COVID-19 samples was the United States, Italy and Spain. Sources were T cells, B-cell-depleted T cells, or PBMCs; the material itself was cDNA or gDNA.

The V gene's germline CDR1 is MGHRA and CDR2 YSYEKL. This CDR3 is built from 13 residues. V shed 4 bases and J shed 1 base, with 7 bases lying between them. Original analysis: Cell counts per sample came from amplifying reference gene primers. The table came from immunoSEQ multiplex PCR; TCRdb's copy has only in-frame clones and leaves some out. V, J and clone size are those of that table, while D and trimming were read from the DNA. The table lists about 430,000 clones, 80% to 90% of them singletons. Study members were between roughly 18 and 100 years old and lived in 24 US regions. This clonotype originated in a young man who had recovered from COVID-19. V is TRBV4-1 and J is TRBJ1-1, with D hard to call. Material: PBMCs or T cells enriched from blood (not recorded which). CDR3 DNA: TGCGCCAGCAGCCCACAGCAGAACACTGAAGCTTTCTTT. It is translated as CASSPQQNTEAFF.